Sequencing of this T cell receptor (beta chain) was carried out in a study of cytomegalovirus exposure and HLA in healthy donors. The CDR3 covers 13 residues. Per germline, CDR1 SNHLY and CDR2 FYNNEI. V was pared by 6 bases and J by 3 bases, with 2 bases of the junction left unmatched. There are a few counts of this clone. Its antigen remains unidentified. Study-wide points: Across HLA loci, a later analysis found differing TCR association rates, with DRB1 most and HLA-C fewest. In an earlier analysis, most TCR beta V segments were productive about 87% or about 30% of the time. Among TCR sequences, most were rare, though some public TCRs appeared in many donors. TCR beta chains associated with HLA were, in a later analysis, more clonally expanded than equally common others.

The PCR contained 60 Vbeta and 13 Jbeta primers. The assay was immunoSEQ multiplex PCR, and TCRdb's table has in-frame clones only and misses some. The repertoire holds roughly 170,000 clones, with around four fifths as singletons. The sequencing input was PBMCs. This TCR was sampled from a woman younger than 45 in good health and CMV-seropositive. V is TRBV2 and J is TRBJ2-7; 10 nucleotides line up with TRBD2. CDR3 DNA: TGTGCCAGCAGACTAGCGGGATACTACGAGCAGTACTTC. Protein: CASRLAGYYEQYF.